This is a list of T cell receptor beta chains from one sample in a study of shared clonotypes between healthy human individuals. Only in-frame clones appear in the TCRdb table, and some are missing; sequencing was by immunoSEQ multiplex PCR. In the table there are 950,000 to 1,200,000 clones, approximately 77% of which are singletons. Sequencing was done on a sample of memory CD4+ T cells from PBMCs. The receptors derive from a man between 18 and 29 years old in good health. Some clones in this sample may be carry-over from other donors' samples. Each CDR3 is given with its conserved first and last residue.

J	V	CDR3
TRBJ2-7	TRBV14	CASSQDLATEQYF
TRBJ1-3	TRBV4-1	CASSQSGTQRSGNTIYF
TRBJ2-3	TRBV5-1	CASSVARGSTDTQYF
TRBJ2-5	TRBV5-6	CASSFLSPTQETQYF
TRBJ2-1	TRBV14	CASSQSGTSGRATYNEQFF
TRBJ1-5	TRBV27	CASSLRTGGDQPQHF
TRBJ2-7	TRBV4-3	CASSLSSGSYEQYF
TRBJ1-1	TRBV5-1	CASSAEPGRNTEAFF
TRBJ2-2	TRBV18	CASSASYAAGPNTGELFF
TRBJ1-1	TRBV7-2	CASSPFQGAEAFF
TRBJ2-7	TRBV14	CASSRIEGGSSYEQYF
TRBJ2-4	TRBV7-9	CASSLGSSQGNIQYF